This TCR beta chain was documented in a study of blood T cell repertoires in COVID-19. Study-wide context: Some COVID-19 samples were acute and others convalescent; all came from the United States, Italy and Spain. In each case, the material was cDNA or gDNA derived from T cells, B-cell-depleted T cells, or PBMCs.

It was during active infection that Seattle patients were enrolled and then longitudinally followed. Trimming removed 3 bases at V and 0 bases at J, with 11 bases between. Germline CDR1 is SQVTM and CDR2 is ANQGSEA. The CDR3 runs 14 residues. As originally analysed: Estimation of nucleated cell counts was performed using reference gene primer amplification. Clones were read by immunoSEQ multiplex PCR, and TCRdb kept only the in-frame ones, dropping some. Clone size and the V and J calls come from that table; the DNA yielded D and trimming. The data contain more than 250,000 clones, just under 90% of them singletons.

The clonotype originates from a woman in her fifties or sixties with COVID-19, enrolled during active disease. The V gene is TRBV29-1, the J gene TRBJ1-1, with D possibly matching TRBD1 (6 bases). Sequencing input: peripheral blood. Written as DNA, the CDR3 is TGCAGCGTTGAGATGGACAGTCTGAACACTGAAGCTTTCTTT. Translation: CSVEMDSLNTEAFF.